This T cell receptor (beta chain) came from a study of blood T cell repertoires in COVID-19 (dated by TCRdb to about 2020). With respect to the entire study: Samples covering the acute and convalescent phases of COVID-19 were provided by collaborators in the United States, Italy and Spain. The prospective study material was composed of cDNA or gDNA derived from T cells, B-cell-depleted T cells, or PBMCs. Deeply sampled blood TCRbeta repertoires from subjects exposed to, actively infected with, or recovered from COVID-19 were included in the dataset. The repertoires were released in a freely available public database meant as a resource for research on the immune response to SARS-CoV-2. The samples were drawn from the first 160 participants of the ongoing ImmuneRACE study and from 1,200 or so subjects provided by 6 global collaborators. A de-identified subject ID, COVID-19 status, age in years and sex were almost always included in the sample metadata. Where HLA class I and class II types were available, the types were taken from metadata supplied by the sample provider, not from assay-based typing.

The full study reports these points: Clinical and demographic metadata were provided uncurated, with the amount varying by source and participant.

Details on this clone: Its antigen is currently not known. No per-base quality is available; no much larger clone lies one base away.

Samples from volunteer blood donors who had recovered from COVID-19 were contributed by a second Seattle source. The collaborating institutions used their own protocols to collect whole blood in K2EDTA tubes. For TCRbeta analysis, collaborators shipped samples in one of three forms: frozen whole blood, isolated PBMCs, or DNA extracted from either of those sample types. Inclusive of the bounding cysteine and phenylalanine, the CDR3 is 14 residues long. Just CDR3 DNA is preserved here, 42 bases in frame from base 1. V has 4 bases trimmed and J has 7 bases trimmed; junction bases matching no gene number 3. The germline V gene (reference sequence) sets CDR1 to LGHDT and CDR2 to YNNKEL. The immunoSEQ Assay, a bias-controlled multiplex PCR, was used to amplify TCRbeta CDR3 regions from genomic DNA. In the original analysis: The number of nucleated cells in each sample was estimated by amplification of reference gene primers within the assay. To quantify the absolute abundance of each unique TCRbeta CDR3 rearrangement, sequence reads were collapsed and filtered. For each sample, productive Simpson clonality was calculated as the square root of Simpson's diversity index over productive rearrangements. TCRdb carries this immuneACCESS record with in-frame sequences only. Its versions omit some clonotypes, under half of them owing to an unresolved V gene in the studies checked, with the rest unexplained. V and J calls and clone size follow that table, whereas D and trimming were derived from the DNA. A total of about 250,000 clones appear in this sample, 86% of them only once. Under 2% of the sample is in the top ten clones.

Sequencing was done on a sample of peripheral blood. Recombination linked TRBV3-1 (or the pseudogene TRBV3-2) to TRBJ1-4, and 10 junctional nucleotides match TRBD1. The TCR was taken from a woman in her fifties or sixties who had recovered from COVID-19. CDR3 reads: CASSRRTGGEKLFF. The DNA is as follows: TGTGCCAGCAGCCGGAGGACAGGGGGTGAAAAACTGTTTTTT.